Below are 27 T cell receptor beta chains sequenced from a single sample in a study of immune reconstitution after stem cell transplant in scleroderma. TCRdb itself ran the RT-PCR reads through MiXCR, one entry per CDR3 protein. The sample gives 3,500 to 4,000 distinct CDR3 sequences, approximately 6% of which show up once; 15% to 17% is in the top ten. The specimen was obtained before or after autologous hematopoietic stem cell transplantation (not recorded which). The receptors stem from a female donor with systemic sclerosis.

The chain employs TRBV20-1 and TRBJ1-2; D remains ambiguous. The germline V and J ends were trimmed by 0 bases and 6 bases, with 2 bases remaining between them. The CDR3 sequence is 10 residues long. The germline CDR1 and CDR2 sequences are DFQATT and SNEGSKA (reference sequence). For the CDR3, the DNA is TGCAGTGCTAGAGAACATGGCTACACCTTC. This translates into CSAREHGYTF.

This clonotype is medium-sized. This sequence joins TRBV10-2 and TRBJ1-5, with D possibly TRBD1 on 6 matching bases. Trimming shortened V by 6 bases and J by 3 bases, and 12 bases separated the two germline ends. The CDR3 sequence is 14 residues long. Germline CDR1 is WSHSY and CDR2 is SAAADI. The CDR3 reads CASRAGAYNQPQHF. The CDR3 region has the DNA TGCGCCAGCAGGGCAGGGGCCTACAATCAGCCCCAGCATTTT.

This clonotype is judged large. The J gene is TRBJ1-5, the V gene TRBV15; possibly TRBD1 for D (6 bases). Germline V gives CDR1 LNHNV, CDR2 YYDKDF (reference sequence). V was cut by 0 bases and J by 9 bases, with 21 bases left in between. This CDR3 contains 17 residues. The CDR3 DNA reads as TGTGCCACCAGCAGAGATTTTGGCAGGGGAGATCAGAGGCCCCAGCATTTT. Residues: CATSRDFGRGDQRPQHF.

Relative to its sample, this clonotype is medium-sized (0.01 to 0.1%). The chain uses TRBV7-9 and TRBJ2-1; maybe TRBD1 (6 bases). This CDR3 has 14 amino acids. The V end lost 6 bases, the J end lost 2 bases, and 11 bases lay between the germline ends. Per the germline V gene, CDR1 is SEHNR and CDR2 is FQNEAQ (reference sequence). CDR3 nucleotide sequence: TGTGCCAGCAGGGGGACAAACCCCTACAATGAGCAGTTCTTC. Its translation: CASRGTNPYNEQFF.

CDR3: CASRQTGLNTEAFF. The CDR3 DNA is TGTGCCAGCCGCCAGACAGGGTTGAACACTGAAGCTTTCTTT. The V call is TRBV27, the J call TRBJ1-1; 7 nucleotides line up with TRBD1. CDR1 and CDR2 from the germline V gene are MNHEY and SMNVEV (reference sequence). Trimming took 8 bases from V and 0 from J; bases not matched to a gene: 6. CDR3 length: 14 amino acids.

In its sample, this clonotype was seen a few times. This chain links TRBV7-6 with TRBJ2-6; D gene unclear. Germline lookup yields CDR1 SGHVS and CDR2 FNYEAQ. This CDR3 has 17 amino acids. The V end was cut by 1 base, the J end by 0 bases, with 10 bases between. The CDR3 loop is CASSLGTMSSGANVLTF. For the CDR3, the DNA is TGTGCCAGCAGCTTAGGGACGATGAGCTCTGGGGCCAACGTCCTGACTTTC.

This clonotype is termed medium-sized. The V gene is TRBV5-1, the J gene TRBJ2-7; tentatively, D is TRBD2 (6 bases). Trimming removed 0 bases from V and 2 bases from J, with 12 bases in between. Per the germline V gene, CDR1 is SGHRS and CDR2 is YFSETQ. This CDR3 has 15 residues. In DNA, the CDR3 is TGCGCCAGCAGCTTGGTGGGAGGTCCCACCTACGAGCAGTACTTC. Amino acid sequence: CASSLVGGPTYEQYF.

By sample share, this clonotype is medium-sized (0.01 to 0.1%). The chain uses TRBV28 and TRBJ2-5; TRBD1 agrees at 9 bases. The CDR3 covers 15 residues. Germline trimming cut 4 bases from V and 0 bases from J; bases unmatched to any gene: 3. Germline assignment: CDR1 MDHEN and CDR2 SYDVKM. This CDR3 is CASSSTGGHQETQYF. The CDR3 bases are TGTGCCAGCAGTTCGACAGGGGGTCACCAAGAGACCCAGTACTTC.

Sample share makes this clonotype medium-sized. The CDR3 bases are TGTGCCAGCACCTCCAACAGTCCCAATGAGCAGTTCTTC. Translation gives CASTSNSPNEQFF. This rearrangement joins TRBV12-3 or TRBV12-4 to TRBJ2-1; no firm D call. The CDR3 is 13 amino acids. The germline V and J ends were trimmed by 7 bases and 6 bases, with 13 bases remaining between them.

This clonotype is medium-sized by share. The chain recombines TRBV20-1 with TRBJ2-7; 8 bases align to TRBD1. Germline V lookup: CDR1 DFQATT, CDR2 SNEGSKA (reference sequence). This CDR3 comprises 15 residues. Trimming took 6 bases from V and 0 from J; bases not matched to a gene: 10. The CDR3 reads CSAVGTGLSSYEQYF. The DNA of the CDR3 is TGCAGTGCCGTCGGGACAGGCCTTTCCTCCTACGAGCAGTACTTC.

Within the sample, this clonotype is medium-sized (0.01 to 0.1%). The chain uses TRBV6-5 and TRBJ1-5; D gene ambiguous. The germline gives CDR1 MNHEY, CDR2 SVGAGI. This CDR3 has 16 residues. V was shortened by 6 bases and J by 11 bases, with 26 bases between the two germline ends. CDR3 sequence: CASSRTRTDRGGTQHF. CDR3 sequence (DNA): TGTGCCAGCAGCCGGACCCGGACGGACCGCGGAGGTACCCAGCATTTT.

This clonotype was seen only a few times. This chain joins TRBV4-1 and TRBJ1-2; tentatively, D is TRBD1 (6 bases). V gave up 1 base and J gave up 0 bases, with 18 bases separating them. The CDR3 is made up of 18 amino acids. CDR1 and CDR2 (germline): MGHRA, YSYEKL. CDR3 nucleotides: TGCGCCAGCAGCCAAGCCTGGGGCAGGGGATTGGCTAACTATGGCTACACCTTC. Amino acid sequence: CASSQAWGRGLANYGYTF.

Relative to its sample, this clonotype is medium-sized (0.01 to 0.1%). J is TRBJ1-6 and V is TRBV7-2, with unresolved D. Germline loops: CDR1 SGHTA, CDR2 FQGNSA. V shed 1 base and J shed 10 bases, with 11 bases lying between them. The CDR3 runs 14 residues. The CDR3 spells CASSLDGYNSPLHF. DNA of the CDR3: TGTGCCAGCAGCTTAGACGGATACAACTCACCCCTCCACTTT.

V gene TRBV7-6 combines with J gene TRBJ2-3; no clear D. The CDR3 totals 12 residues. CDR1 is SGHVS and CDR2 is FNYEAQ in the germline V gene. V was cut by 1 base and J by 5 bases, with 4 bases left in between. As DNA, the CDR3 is TGTGCCAGCAGCTTAGTTGAAGATACGCAGTATTTT. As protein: CASSLVEDTQYF.

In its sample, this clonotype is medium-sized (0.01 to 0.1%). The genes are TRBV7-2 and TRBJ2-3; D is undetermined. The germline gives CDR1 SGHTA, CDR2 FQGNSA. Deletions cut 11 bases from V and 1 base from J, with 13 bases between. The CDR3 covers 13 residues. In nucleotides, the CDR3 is TGTGCCGGCACCGGGCCACGCACAGATACGCAGTATTTT. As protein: CAGTGPRTDTQYF.

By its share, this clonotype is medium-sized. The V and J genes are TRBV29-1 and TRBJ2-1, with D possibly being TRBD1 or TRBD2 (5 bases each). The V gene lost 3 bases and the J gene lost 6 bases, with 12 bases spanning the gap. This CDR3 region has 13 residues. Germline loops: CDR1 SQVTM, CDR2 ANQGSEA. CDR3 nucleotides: TGCAGCGTTGAGGGGGTCCTGGGCAATGAGCAGTTCTTC. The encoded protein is CSVEGVLGNEQFF.

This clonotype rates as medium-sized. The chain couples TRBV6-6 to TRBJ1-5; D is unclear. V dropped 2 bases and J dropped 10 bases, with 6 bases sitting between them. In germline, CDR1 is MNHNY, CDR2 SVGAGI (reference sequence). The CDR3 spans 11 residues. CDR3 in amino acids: CASSYAEPQHF. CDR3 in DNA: TGTGCCAGCAGTTACGCGGAACCCCAGCATTTT.

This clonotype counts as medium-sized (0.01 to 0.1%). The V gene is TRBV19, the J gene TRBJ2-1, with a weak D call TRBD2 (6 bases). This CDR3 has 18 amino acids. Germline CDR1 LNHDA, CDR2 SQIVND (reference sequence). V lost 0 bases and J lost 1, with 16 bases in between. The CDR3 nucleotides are TGTGCCAGTAGTATAGATGTCGGGGCGGGATGGTCCTACAATGAGCAGTTCTTC. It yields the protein CASSIDVGAGWSYNEQFF.

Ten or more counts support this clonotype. The CDR3 is CASSLASGGLSYNEQFF. CDR3 in DNA: TGTGCCAGCAGTTTGGCTAGCGGGGGCCTCTCCTACAATGAGCAGTTCTTC. The V and J genes are TRBV27 and TRBJ2-1; the match to TRBD2 covers 10 bases. CDR1 and CDR2 (germline): MNHEY, SMNVEV (reference sequence). The junction had 5 bases not matched to a gene; V was cut back by 3 bases and J by 0 bases. The CDR3 extends over 17 amino acids.

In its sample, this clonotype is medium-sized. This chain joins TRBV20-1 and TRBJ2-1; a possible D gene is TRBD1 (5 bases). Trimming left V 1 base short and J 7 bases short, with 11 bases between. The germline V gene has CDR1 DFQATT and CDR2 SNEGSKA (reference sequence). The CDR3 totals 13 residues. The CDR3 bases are TGCAGTGCTAGAGGGACAATTGGGAATGAGCAGTTCTTC. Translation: CSARGTIGNEQFF.

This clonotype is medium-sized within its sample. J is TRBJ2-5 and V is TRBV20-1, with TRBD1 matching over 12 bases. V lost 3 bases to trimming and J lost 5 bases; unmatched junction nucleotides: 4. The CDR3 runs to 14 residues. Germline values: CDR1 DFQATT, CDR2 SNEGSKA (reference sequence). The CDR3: CSARGTGGMETQYF. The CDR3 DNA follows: TGCAGTGCTAGGGGGACAGGGGGCATGGAGACCCAGTACTTC.

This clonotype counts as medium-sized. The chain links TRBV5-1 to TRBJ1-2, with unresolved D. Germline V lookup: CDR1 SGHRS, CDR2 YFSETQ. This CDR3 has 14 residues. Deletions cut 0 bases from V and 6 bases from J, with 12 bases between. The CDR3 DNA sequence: TGCGCCAGCAGCTTGGAGGCAGTTCTGGATGGCTACACCTTC. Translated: CASSLEAVLDGYTF.

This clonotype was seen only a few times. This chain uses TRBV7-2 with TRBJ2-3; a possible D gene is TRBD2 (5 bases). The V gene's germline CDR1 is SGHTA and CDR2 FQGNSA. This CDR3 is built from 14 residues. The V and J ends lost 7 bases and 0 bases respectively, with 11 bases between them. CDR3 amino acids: CASNRGGSTDTQYF. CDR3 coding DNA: TGTGCCAGCAACCGCGGAGGTAGCACAGATACGCAGTATTTT.

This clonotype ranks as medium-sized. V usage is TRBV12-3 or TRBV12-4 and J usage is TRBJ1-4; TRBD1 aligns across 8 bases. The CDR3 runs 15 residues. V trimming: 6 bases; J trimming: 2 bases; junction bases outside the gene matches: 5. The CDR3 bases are TGTGCCAGCAGCCTGGACAGGGACACTAATGAAAAACTGTTTTTT. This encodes CASSLDRDTNEKLFF.

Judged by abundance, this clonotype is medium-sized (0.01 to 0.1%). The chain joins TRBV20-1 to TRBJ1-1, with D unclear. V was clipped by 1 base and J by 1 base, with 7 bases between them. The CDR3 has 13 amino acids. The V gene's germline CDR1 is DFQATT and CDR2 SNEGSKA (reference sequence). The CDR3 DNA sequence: TGCAGTGCTAGAGTGGAAGGGAACACTGAAGCTTTCTTT. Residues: CSARVEGNTEAFF.

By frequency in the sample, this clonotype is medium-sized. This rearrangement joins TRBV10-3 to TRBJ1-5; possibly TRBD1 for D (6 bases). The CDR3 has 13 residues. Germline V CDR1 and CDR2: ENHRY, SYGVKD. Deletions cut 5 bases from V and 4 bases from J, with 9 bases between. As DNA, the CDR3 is TGTGCCATCAGTTTGGACAGAAATCAGCCCCAGCATTTT. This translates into CAISLDRNQPQHF.

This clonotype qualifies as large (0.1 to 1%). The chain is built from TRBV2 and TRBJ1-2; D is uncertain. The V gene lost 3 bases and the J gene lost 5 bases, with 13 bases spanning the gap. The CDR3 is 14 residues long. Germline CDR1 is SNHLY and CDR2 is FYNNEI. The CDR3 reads CASSESWLGYGYTF. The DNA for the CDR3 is TGTGCCAGCAGTGAGAGTTGGTTAGGGTATGGCTACACCTTC.